This T cell receptor beta chain was observed in a study of blood T cells in healthy people across ages. Overall study results and limits: Donor CMV infection status was unknown, possibly confounding age-related changes in expanded clonotypes.

Combining a sample-barcoded 5' primer with a J-beta primer mix, a second PCR ran for about 7 to 11 cycles. The template-switch adaptor, which had 12 random nucleotides, put a tag on each cDNA molecule. TCRdb independently ran MiXCR on the 5' RACE reads; one entry per CDR3 protein. Seen here are about 720,000 distinct CDR3 sequences, around a fifth observed once, and the top ten hold about 22%. Each of the donors had around 10 milliliters of peripheral blood drawn into EDTA-treated Vacutainer tubes. As regards this clonotype: Its cognate antigen is unknown.

CDR3 length: 14 residues. V was shortened by 7 bases and J by 5 bases, with 17 bases between the two germline ends. This sequence was found in a man between 65 and 79 years old in good health. Input material: blood. The chain recombines TRBV12-3 or TRBV12-4 with TRBJ2-5; perhaps D is TRBD1 or TRBD2 (5 bases each). The CDR3 DNA reads as TGTGCCAGCACCAACGCTGGGACCGCGGAGACCCAGTACTTC. It encodes CASTNAGTAETQYF.